This T cell receptor beta chain was sequenced in a study of blood T cell repertoires in COVID-19. Across the study: Spain, Italy and the United States supplied samples that represented acute and convalescent COVID-19.

Original processing methods: Nucleated cell counts were estimated from reference gene primer amplification. The repertoire was sequenced with immunoSEQ multiplex PCR; TCRdb's copy has only in-frame clones and lacks some. That table furnishes V, J and clone size, whereas the DNA furnished D and trimming. Of roughly 570,000 clones listed, 85% to 90% are singletons. Those enrolled in Seattle joined during active infection and were followed longitudinally afterward. CDR3 size: 16 residues. Per germline, CDR1 MGHDK and CDR2 SYGVNS. J lost 1 base, V lost 4 bases, and 7 bases had no gene match. This receptor was obtained from a woman in her fifties or sixties with COVID-19, enrolled during active disease. The sequencing sample was made of peripheral blood. This rearrangement joins TRBV25-1 to TRBJ2-7; 10 bases agree with TRBD2. Here the CDR3 DNA reads TGTGCCAGCAGTGCGTCTAGCGGGGGAGGGTCCTACGAGCAGTACTTC. This sequence encodes CASSASSGGGSYEQYF.